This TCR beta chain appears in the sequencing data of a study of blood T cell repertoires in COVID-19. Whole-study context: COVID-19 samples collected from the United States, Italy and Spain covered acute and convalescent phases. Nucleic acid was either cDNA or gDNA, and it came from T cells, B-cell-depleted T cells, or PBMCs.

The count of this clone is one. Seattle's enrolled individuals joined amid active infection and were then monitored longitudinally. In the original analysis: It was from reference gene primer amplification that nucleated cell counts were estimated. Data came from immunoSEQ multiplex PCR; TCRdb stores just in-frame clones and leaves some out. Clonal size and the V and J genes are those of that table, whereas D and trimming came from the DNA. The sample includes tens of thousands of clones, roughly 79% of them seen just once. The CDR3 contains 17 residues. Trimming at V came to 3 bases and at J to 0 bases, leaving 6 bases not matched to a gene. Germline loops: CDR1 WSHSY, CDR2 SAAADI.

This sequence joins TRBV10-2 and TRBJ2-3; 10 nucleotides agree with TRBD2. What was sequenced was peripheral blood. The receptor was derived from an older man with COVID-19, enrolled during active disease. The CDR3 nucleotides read TGCGCCAGCAGTGAATCCCTGACTAGCGGGAGCACAGATACGCAGTATTTT. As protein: CASSESLTSGSTDTQYF.